These T cell receptor beta chains were read from a single sample in a study of blood T cell repertoires in COVID-19. Some clones are missing from TCRdb's copy, which holds only in-frame ones; the method was immunoSEQ multiplex PCR. The table lists about 160,000 clones, around 75% of them singletons. The material sequenced was peripheral blood. The receptors shown here come from a woman at least 80 years old with acute or convalescent COVID-19. CDR3s include the opening cysteine and the closing phenylalanine or tryptophan. The D gene is left open where the match is weak. Expanded clones are given a class, and other clones once, few, many or no size at all.

J | V | size | length | D | CDR3 | DNA
TRBJ1-6 | TRBV12-3/TRBV12-4 | NA | 13 | NA | CASSAGRRSPLHF | TGTGCCAGCAGTGCGGGTCGTCGTTCACCCCTCCACTTT
TRBJ2-3 | TRBV4-2 | NA | 19 | TRBD2 | CASSPRGLAGGVQTDTQYF | TGTGCCAGCAGCCCCCGGGGACTAGCGGGAGGGGTACAGACAGATACGCAGTATTTT
TRBJ1-2 | TRBV29-1 | NA | 13 | NA | CSVGDTNNYGYTF | TGCAGCGTTGGGGACACCAACAACTATGGCTACACCTTC
TRBJ1-5 | TRBV3-1/TRBV3-2 | NA | 13 | NA | CASSQTSAAAQHF | TGTGCCAGCAGCCAAACCTCAGCGGCAGCCCAGCATTTT
TRBJ1-1 | TRBV28 | NA | 15 | NA | CASSYPGTTNTEAFF | TGTGCCAGCAGTTACCCCGGGACAACGAACACTGAAGCTTTCTTT
TRBJ1-3 | TRBV18 | once | 20 | TRBD1 | CASSPTGTGDLWGPRDTIYF | TGTGCCAGCTCACCAACCGGGACAGGGGACCTCTGGGGACCTAGGGACACCATATATTTT
TRBJ2-7 | TRBV30 | NA | 13 | TRBD1 | CAWSVTGGSEQYF | TGTGCCTGGAGTGTAACAGGGGGCTCCGAGCAGTACTTC
TRBJ1-1 | TRBV30 | NA | 13 | TRBD1 | CATGQGLNTEAFF | TGTGCCACAGGACAGGGCCTGAACACTGAAGCTTTCTTT
TRBJ1-1 | TRBV12-3/TRBV12-4 | NA | 13 | NA | CASTLGPGTEAFF | TGTGCCAGCACCCTAGGGCCGGGGACTGAAGCTTTCTTT
TRBJ1-4 | TRBV19 | NA | 13 | NA | CASSILGSEKLFF | TGTGCCAGTAGTATTTTAGGGAGTGAAAAACTGTTTTTT
TRBJ2-7 | TRBV4-2 | NA | 15 | TRBD2 | CASSQAGLAQYEQYF | TGTGCCAGCAGCCAGGCGGGACTAGCACAATACGAGCAGTACTTC
TRBJ1-2 | TRBV5-4 | once | 18 | TRBD1 | CASSLALYRGRGNYGYTF | TGTGCCAGCAGCTTGGCCTTATACAGGGGGCGAGGTAACTATGGCTACACCTTC
TRBJ2-1 | TRBV27 | NA | 13 | NA | CASSLQGYNEQFF | TGTGCCAGCAGCCTTCAGGGTTACAATGAGCAGTTCTTC
TRBJ1-5 | TRBV2 | NA | 17 | NA | CASKERHLRGSNQPQHF | TGTGCCAGCAAAGAAAGGCACCTTCGGGGTAGCAATCAGCCCCAGCATTTT
TRBJ2-2 | TRBV30 | NA | 16 | TRBD2 | CAWAGLAGGYTGELFF | TGTGCCTGGGCGGGACTAGCGGGGGGTTACACCGGGGAGCTGTTTTTT
TRBJ2-3 | TRBV5-1 | NA | 16 | TRBD2 | CASSLSRLAGGYTQYF | TGCGCCAGCAGCTTGTCTCGACTAGCGGGAGGGTATACGCAGTATTTT
TRBJ1-2 | TRBV4-2 | few | 16 | NA | CASSQDPLRVNYGYTF | TGTGCCAGCAGCCAAGACCCCTTGAGAGTTAACTATGGCTACACCTTC
TRBJ2-6 | TRBV19 | NA | 19 | NA | CASSLIPGTFSSGANVLTF | TGTGCCAGTAGTCTTATACCCGGGACATTTTCCTCTGGGGCCAACGTCCTGACTTTC
TRBJ2-5 | TRBV3-1/TRBV3-2 | NA | 17 | TRBD2 | CASSQAGGVAGVETQYF | TGTGCCAGCAGCCAAGCCGGCGGGGTAGCGGGAGTAGAGACCCAGTACTTC
TRBJ1-4 | TRBV19 | once | 15 | NA | CASTVWGLGDEKLFF | TGTGCCAGTACAGTTTGGGGGCTGGGGGATGAAAAACTGTTTTTT
TRBJ2-7 | TRBV5-1 | NA | 12 | TRBD1 | CASSGTGGEQYF | TGCGCCAGCAGCGGGACAGGGGGCGAGCAGTACTTC
TRBJ2-1 | TRBV14 | NA | 14 | NA | CASRESGSYNEQFF | TGTGCCAGCAGGGAGAGCGGCTCCTACAATGAGCAGTTCTTC
TRBJ2-5 | TRBV7-9 | NA | 15 | NA | CASSLEASAESTQYF | TGTGCCAGCAGCTTAGAAGCTAGCGCGGAATCTACCCAGTACTTC
TRBJ2-3 | TRBV19 | NA | 15 | TRBD1 | CASTSLTGGKDTQYF | TGTGCCAGTACCTCTCTGACAGGGGGCAAAGATACGCAGTATTTT
TRBJ2-1 | TRBV14 | NA | 15 | NA | CASSPGGLPPNEQFF | TGTGCCAGCAGCCCGGGCGGGCTTCCTCCCAATGAGCAGTTCTTC
TRBJ1-5 | TRBV19 | NA | 14 | TRBD1 | CASSGTGGRQPQHF | TGTGCCAGTAGTGGGACAGGGGGTAGGCAGCCCCAGCATTTT
TRBJ2-7 | TRBV7-2 | NA | 15 | NA | CASSLATDSSYEQYF | TGTGCCAGCAGCTTAGCCACGGACAGCTCCTACGAGCAGTACTTC
TRBJ2-3 | TRBV28 | NA | 14 | TRBD2 | CASRRRGYGDTQYF | TGTGCCAGCAGGAGGCGGGGGTACGGCGATACGCAGTATTTT
TRBJ2-3 | TRBV7-9 | NA | 14 | NA | CASSLGDSTDTQYF | TGTGCCAGCAGCTTGGGGGACTCCACAGATACGCAGTATTTT
TRBJ2-1 | TRBV9 | few | 15 | TRBD2 | CASSGGLAVYNEQFF | TGTGCCAGCAGCGGGGGACTAGCGGTATACAATGAGCAGTTCTTC
TRBJ2-7 | TRBV11-2 | NA | 11 | NA | CASSFGVEQYF | TGTGCCAGCAGCTTCGGGGTCGAGCAGTACTTC
TRBJ2-5 | TRBV15 | NA | 15 | NA | CATSRGRGVGETQYF | TGTGCCACCAGCAGGGGGCGAGGAGTAGGAGAGACCCAGTACTTC
TRBJ2-1 | TRBV9 | NA | 16 | NA | CASSVGALTSLNEQFF | TGTGCCAGCAGCGTAGGGGCTCTCACTAGTTTGAATGAGCAGTTCTTC
TRBJ1-1 | TRBV2 | NA | 13 | NA | CASRFGRNTEAFF | TGTGCCAGCAGGTTCGGGAGGAACACTGAAGCTTTCTTT
TRBJ1-2 | TRBV6-5 | NA | 12 | NA | CASSPRSSSYTF | TGTGCCAGCAGTCCCCGATCCAGTAGCTACACCTTC